Shown below are 27 T cell receptor beta chains from a single sample sequenced in a study of T cell responses to AZD1222 COVID-19 vaccine. Assay: immunoSEQ multiplex PCR; the TCRdb copy retains only in-frame clones and omits some. The data contain roughly 150,000 clones, about 90% of them singletons. The material was peripheral blood, obtained on day 0 of AZD1222 vaccination. All receptors come from an adult in good health.

J is TRBJ2-7 and V is TRBV12-3 or TRBV12-4, with TRBD2 as a possible D gene (6 bases). The CDR3 loop spans 12 amino acids. V lost 7 bases, J lost 3 bases, and 10 bases lay in between. This chain's CDR3 is CASTWGLYEQYF. The CDR3 DNA reads as TGTGCCAGCACCTGGGGACTCTACGAGCAGTACTTC.

This sequence joins TRBV30 and TRBJ1-5; D not resolved. This CDR3 region has 12 residues. Deletions cut 3 bases from V and 4 bases from J, with 7 bases between. The germline V gene has CDR1 GTSNPN and CDR2 SVGIG (reference sequence). The CDR3 loop reads CAWSGANQPQHF. DNA for the CDR3: TGTGCCTGGAGCGGTGCGAATCAGCCCCAGCATTTT.

The gene calls are TRBV21-1 and TRBJ1-4. TRBV21-1 is recorded as a pseudogene. This CDR3 has 16 residues. The CDR3 DNA is TGTGCCAGCAGCGACCGACCTTGGGGGGGTGCGGAAAAACTGTTTTTT. Encoded protein: CASSDRPWGGAEKLFF.

This clone appeared once. The rearrangement joins TRBV28 to TRBJ1-3; D perhaps matches TRBD1 (5 bases). This CDR3 has 15 amino acids. Per germline, CDR1 MDHEN and CDR2 SYDVKM. Trimming removed 5 bases at V and 0 bases at J, with 11 bases between. The CDR3 here is CASSRRQSSGNTIYF. CDR3 DNA sequence: TGTGCCAGCAGTCGACGACAGAGCTCTGGAAACACCATATATTTT.

The J gene is TRBJ1-1, the V gene TRBV6-5, with D perhaps TRBD1 (6 bases). The V gene lost 7 bases and the J gene lost 1 base, with 10 bases spanning the gap. CDR1 is MNHEY and CDR2 is SVGAGI in the germline V gene. CDR3 length: 13 residues. CDR3 bases: TGTGCCAGCACTAGGACAGCGAACACTGAAGCTTTCTTT. Its translation is CASTRTANTEAFF.

The chain's CDR3 is CASSFFGGTKAFF. CDR3 coding DNA: TGTGCCAGCAGTTTTTTCGGGGGAACAAAAGCTTTCTTT. The J gene is TRBJ1-1, the V gene TRBV28, with D maybe TRBD1 (5 bases). CDR3 length: 13 amino acids. Trimming shortened V by 3 bases and J by 9 bases, and 14 bases separated the two germline ends. Per the germline V gene, CDR1 is MDHEN and CDR2 is SYDVKM.

The V gene is TRBV3-1 (or the pseudogene TRBV3-2), the J gene TRBJ1-1; D gene unclear. CDR1 LGHDT and CDR2 YNNKEL come from the germline V gene (reference sequence). Trimming stripped 3 bases from V and 5 bases from J, with 16 bases between. The CDR3 consists of 15 residues. The CDR3 sequence is CASSQNVASGTEAFF. The DNA of the CDR3 is TGTGCCAGCAGCCAGAATGTAGCCTCGGGAACTGAAGCTTTCTTT.

The chain has TRBV9 and TRBJ2-3, with D perhaps matching TRBD2 (7 bases). Trimming took off 4 bases at V and 4 bases at J, with 13 bases between the two ends. CDR3 length: 14 residues. CDR1 is SGDLS, CDR2 YYNGEE, per germline. CDR3 sequence: CASSPGGPPDTQYF. CDR3 sequence (DNA): TGTGCCAGCAGCCCCGGGGGGCCCCCAGATACGCAGTATTTT.

This rearrangement joins TRBV28 to TRBJ1-2; 7 positions agree with TRBD1. Trimming at V came to 7 bases and at J to 5 bases, leaving 13 bases not matched to a gene. The germline gives CDR1 MDHEN, CDR2 SYDVKM. The CDR3 is 15 residues long. The CDR3 region is CASTWGDRVNYGYTF. Here the CDR3 DNA reads TGTGCCAGCACCTGGGGCGACAGGGTGAATTATGGCTACACCTTC.

The CDR3 loop reads CSVEPAWDTEAFF. The CDR3 DNA reads TGCAGCGTTGAACCGGCTTGGGACACTGAAGCTTTCTTT. The V call is TRBV29-1, the J call TRBJ1-1, with D hard to call. The CDR3 covers 13 residues. The V gene lost 2 bases and the J gene lost 3 bases, with 10 bases spanning the gap. Germline loops: CDR1 SQVTM, CDR2 ANQGSEA.

The chain recombines TRBV24-1 with TRBJ1-1, with no clear D. CDR3 length: 13 residues. V lost 4 bases to trimming and J lost 0 bases, with 5 bases between them. Germline CDR1 reads KGHDR; CDR2 reads SFDVKD. In DNA, the CDR3 is TGTGCCACCAGTGACTCACTGAACACTGAAGCTTTCTTT. Encoded protein: CATSDSLNTEAFF.

The J gene is TRBJ2-5, the V gene TRBV20-1; D gene uncertain. V was pared by 5 bases and J by 5 bases, with 6 bases between. The CDR3 has 10 amino acids. CDR1 and CDR2 (germline): DFQATT, SNEGSKA (reference sequence). The CDR3 here is CSAPGETQYF. The DNA for the CDR3 is TGCAGTGCTCCCGGTGAGACCCAGTACTTC.

The V gene is TRBV7-3, the J gene TRBJ2-5, with a weak D call TRBD1 (6 bases). This CDR3 is 14 amino acids long. CDR1 is SGHTA and CDR2 is FQGTGA in the germline V gene. Trimming pared 3 bases from V and 2 bases from J, leaving 10 bases between. The CDR3 bases are TGTGCCAGCAGCTTGACTGGACAGCAAGAGACCCAGTACTTC. It is translated as CASSLTGQQETQYF.

The chain joins TRBV3-1 (or the pseudogene TRBV3-2) to TRBJ2-2, with 11 bases aligning to TRBD2. The CDR3 has 16 amino acids. After removal of 1 base from V and 9 bases from J, the junction contained 7 bases not matched to a gene. The germline CDR1 and CDR2 sequences are LGHDT and YNNKEL (reference sequence). The CDR3 sequence is CASSQGSGGARRELFF. DNA of the CDR3: TGTGCCAGCAGCCAAGGTAGCGGGGGGGCCAGGAGGGAGCTGTTTTTT.

The chain carries TRBV10-3 and TRBJ2-3; 8 bases agree with TRBD1. CDR3 length: 14 amino acids. Trimming took 6 bases from V and 2 from J; bases not matched to a gene: 4. The germline V gene has CDR1 ENHRY and CDR2 SYGVKD. CDR3 sequence: CAIRRTGNTDTQYF. CDR3 DNA sequence: TGTGCCATCAGGAGGACAGGGAACACAGATACGCAGTATTTT.

The gene calls are TRBV7-7 and TRBJ2-1; 7 bases fit TRBD2. The CDR3 totals 14 residues. Looked up from germline, CDR1 is SSHAT and CDR2 is FNYEAQ (reference sequence). The J segment lost 4 bases and the V segment lost 3 bases, leaving 3 bases of the junction unmatched. The CDR3 loop is CASSLDGGYNEQFF. Here the CDR3 DNA reads TGTGCCAGCAGCTTGGACGGGGGGTACAATGAGCAGTTCTTC.

The DNA for the CDR3 is TGTGCCAGCAGCGAACAGGGGGCGAGGGCTTTCTTT. This translates into CASSEQGARAFF. V is TRBV2 and J is TRBJ1-1, with TRBD1 identical over 9 bases. CDR3 length equals 12 residues. V was pared by 6 bases and J by 11 bases, with 7 bases of the junction left unmatched. Per the germline V gene, CDR1 is SNHLY and CDR2 is FYNNEI.

The chain links TRBV7-2 to TRBJ2-7, with 11 bases fitting TRBD2. This CDR3 region has 14 residues. V trimming: 6 bases; J trimming: 4 bases; junction bases outside the gene matches: 5. The germline V gene encodes CDR1 SGHTA and CDR2 FQGNSA. The CDR3 loop is CASRARLAGYEQYF. The DNA for the CDR3 is TGTGCCAGCAGGGCAAGACTAGCGGGGTACGAGCAGTACTTC.

The rearrangement links TRBV28 to TRBJ1-2, with TRBD1 identical over 9 bases. J was trimmed by 8 bases and V by 5 bases; bases with no gene match: 15. The CDR3 extends over 16 amino acids. Germline V gene sequence: CDR1 MDHEN, CDR2 SYDVKM. The chain's CDR3 is CASSLIQGALRKGYTF. The CDR3 DNA reads as TGTGCCAGCAGTCTAATACAGGGGGCGCTGAGGAAAGGCTACACCTTC.

V is TRBV7-2 and J is TRBJ1-2; 9 nucleotides agree with TRBD1. V lost 5 bases, J lost 3 bases, and 7 bases stayed unmatched. This CDR3 spans 15 amino acids. Germline V gene sequence: CDR1 SGHTA, CDR2 FQGNSA. The CDR3 DNA is TGTGCCAGCAGCCGGAACAGGGGGCGCGACTATGGCTACACCTTC. This gives the protein CASSRNRGRDYGYTF.

CDR3 sequence reads: CASSRDREQPQHF. Here the CDR3 DNA reads TGTGCCAGCTCACGGGACAGGGAGCAGCCCCAGCATTTT. The gene calls are TRBV18 and TRBJ1-5, with 9 nucleotides matching TRBD1. The CDR3 extends over 13 amino acids. Germline V lookup: CDR1 KGHSH, CDR2 LQKENI. V gave up 4 bases and J gave up 7 bases; unmatched junction bases: 2.

This chain connects TRBV2 to TRBJ2-3; 11 bases line up with TRBD2. The J segment lost 1 base and the V segment lost 7 bases, leaving 4 bases of the junction unmatched. CDR3 size: 15 residues. Looked up from germline, CDR1 is SNHLY and CDR2 is FYNNEI. DNA for the CDR3: TGTGCCAGCATCAAGACTAGCGGGGGCACAGATACGCAGTATTTT. Translated, it gives CASIKTSGGTDTQYF. The full variable domain, completed using reference TRBV2 and TRBJ2-3, is EPEVTQTPSHQVTQMGQEVILRCVPISNHLYFYWYRQILGQKVEFLVSFYNNEISEKSEIFDDQFSVERPDGSNFTLKIRSTKLEDSAMYFCASIKTSGGTDTQYFGPGTRLTVL.

This chain joins TRBV5-1 and TRBJ1-1; unclear D gene. The CDR3 runs 11 residues. V lost 7 bases, J lost 2 bases, and 6 bases lay in between. CDR1 and CDR2 from the germline V gene are SGHRS and YFSETQ. The CDR3 DNA sequence: TGCGCCAGCTACTCTAACACTGAAGCTTTCTTT. Its translation: CASYSNTEAFF. Looking up the rest from reference TRBV5-1 and TRBJ1-1 gives the full variable domain: KAGVTQTPRYLIKTRGQQVTLSCSPISGHRSVSWYQQTPGQGLQFLFEYFSETQRNKGNFPGRFSGRQFSNSRSEMNVSTLELGDSALYLCASYSNTEAFFGQGTRLTVV.

The chain links TRBV19 to TRBJ1-2, with D possibly matching TRBD1 (5 bases). This CDR3 spans 14 amino acids. Trimming took off 4 bases at V and 3 bases at J, with 12 bases between the two ends. Germline V gene data show CDR1 as LNHDA and CDR2 as SQIVND (reference sequence). CDR3 amino acids: CASSNLQGYYGYTF. CDR3 nucleotides: TGTGCCAGTAGTAACCTTCAGGGCTACTATGGCTACACCTTC.

The rearrangement joins TRBV15 to TRBJ1-4; unclear D gene. Germline CDR1 and CDR2: LNHNV and YYDKDF (reference sequence). The V end was cut by 0 bases, the J end by 7 bases, with 9 bases between. The CDR3 runs to 14 residues. In nucleotides, the CDR3 is TGTGCCACCAGCAGAGATACTCGGGTTGAAAAACTGTTTTTT. Residues: CATSRDTRVEKLFF.

J is TRBJ2-7 and V is TRBV5-6; 10 nucleotides match TRBD1. This CDR3 has 14 amino acids. After removal of 7 bases from V and 0 bases from J, the junction contained 4 bases not matched to a gene. The germline gives CDR1 SGHDT, CDR2 YYEEEE. DNA of the CDR3: TGTGCCAGCCATTGGACAGGGGGCTCCTACGAGCAGTACTTC. It specifies CASHWTGGSYEQYF.

J is TRBJ1-5 and V is TRBV27, with D tentatively TRBD1 (5 bases). Germline V gene sequence: CDR1 MNHEY, CDR2 SMNVEV (reference sequence). The CDR3 is made up of 16 amino acids. V lost 7 bases and J lost 4, with 20 bases in between. CDR3 loop: CASTPGGYLRNQPQHF. The CDR3 region has the DNA TGTGCCAGCACCCCGGGGGGGTATTTAAGGAATCAGCCCCAGCATTTT.